Below, 7 T cell receptor beta chains from the same sample are listed, as sequenced in a study of T cell responses to AZD1222 COVID-19 vaccine. The data were produced by immunoSEQ multiplex PCR, yet TCRdb's version contains in-frame clones alone and is incomplete. Of roughly 130,000 clones listed, 85% to 90% were seen once; the top ten hold 10% to 15%. Here the sequenced sample was peripheral blood, taken on day 0 of AZD1222 vaccination. The receptor set was obtained from an adult in good health.

The V call is TRBV28, the J call TRBJ1-6; no clear D gene. Trimming pared 6 bases from V and 11 bases from J, leaving 14 bases between. The length of the CDR3 is 13 residues. Germline values: CDR1 MDHEN, CDR2 SYDVKM. DNA of the CDR3: TGTGCCAGCAGCAGTACAATGGTTCCACCCCTCCACTTT. Its translation: CASSSTMVPPLHF.

The V gene is TRBV3-1 (or the pseudogene TRBV3-2), the J gene TRBJ2-3; 13 nucleotides match TRBD2. The CDR3 consists of 17 residues. The junction had 9 bases not matched to a gene; V was cut back by 4 bases and J by 5 bases. Germline CDR1 LGHDT, CDR2 YNNKEL (reference sequence). The CDR3 here is CASSPKLAGGLRDTQYF. The CDR3 DNA reads as TGTGCCAGCAGCCCAAAACTAGCGGGAGGGCTAAGAGATACGCAGTATTTT.

J is TRBJ2-7 and V is TRBV5-1; 9 nucleotides line up with TRBD2. The CDR3 contains 16 residues. From germline, CDR1 is SGHRS and CDR2 YFSETQ. The V segment lost 9 bases and the J segment 4 bases; nucleotides outside the gene matches: 17. The CDR3 nucleotides read TGCGCCACCAGTGATAACCCGGGACTAGCAACTTACGAGCAGTACTTC. It translates to CATSDNPGLATYEQYF. The variable domain in full, completed from reference TRBV5-1 and TRBJ2-7, reads KAGVTQTPRYLIKTRGQQVTLSCSPISGHRSVSWYQQTPGQGLQFLFEYFSETQRNKGNFPGRFSGRQFSNSRSEMNVSTLELGDSALYLCATSDNPGLATYEQYFGPGTRLTVT.

This clone appeared once. The chain uses TRBV30 and TRBJ2-7; TRBD1 matches at 8 bases. V was pared by 5 bases and J by 3 bases, with 12 bases of the junction left unmatched. Germline assignment: CDR1 GTSNPN and CDR2 SVGIG (reference sequence). CDR3 length: 15 residues. CDR3 sequence reads: CAWGNQGALSYEQYF. The DNA for the CDR3 is TGTGCCTGGGGAAATCAGGGGGCGCTTAGCTACGAGCAGTACTTC.

The chain employs TRBV7-2 and TRBJ1-3; TRBD1 is a possible D gene (5 bases). The germline V gene has CDR1 SGHTA and CDR2 FQGNSA. CDR3 length: 14 amino acids. V lost 5 bases and J 0 bases, leaving 8 bases between the germline ends. Here the CDR3 DNA reads TGTGCCAGCAGCGCAGGGATCTCTGGAAACACCATATATTTT. It encodes CASSAGISGNTIYF.

The rearrangement uses TRBV19 and TRBJ2-2; tentatively, D is TRBD1 or TRBD2 (5 bases each). V was cut by 3 bases and J by 4 bases, with 15 bases left in between. The CDR3 contains 16 residues. Germline V gene data show CDR1 as LNHDA and CDR2 as SQIVND (reference sequence). The CDR3 protein is CASSIFGGVSTGELFF. In nucleotides, the CDR3 is TGTGCCAGTAGTATCTTTGGGGGTGTGAGCACCGGGGAGCTGTTTTTT.

This chain uses TRBV6-5 with TRBJ1-2; the D gene is possibly TRBD1 (5 bases). Germline V gives CDR1 MNHEY, CDR2 SVGAGI. Trimming stripped 6 bases from V and 1 base from J, with 9 bases between. CDR3 length equals 13 residues. The CDR3 loop reads CASRPDINYGYTF. The CDR3 DNA is TGTGCCAGCAGGCCGGACATTAACTATGGCTACACCTTC.